This is a list of T cell receptor beta chains from one sample in a study of control samples from healthy donors and cancer patients. Method: immunoSEQ multiplex PCR; TCRdb's copy keeps in-frame clones and lacks some. This sample has fewer than 95,000 clones, with about 89% found just once. Sequencing was performed on blood. These receptors were taken from a man aged 25 to 45 in good health. CDR3s include the opening cysteine and the closing phenylalanine or tryptophan. D genes are given only for firm matches. The size of a clone is reported for some rows only, either as once, few or many, or as a class for expanded clones.

size	J	D	V	DNA	CDR3
NA	TRBJ2-5	NA	TRBV29-1	TGCAGCGTTGGACAGACTCAAGAGACCCAGTACTTC	CSVGQTQETQYF
few	TRBJ1-1	TRBD1	TRBV30	TGTGCCTGGATGGGCTGGACAGGAAACACTGAAGCTTTCTTT	CAWMGWTGNTEAFF
NA	TRBJ1-5	NA	TRBV12-1	TGTGCCAGCAGCTCAACAGGGTTTCAGAGCAATCAGCCCCAGCATTTT	CASSSTGFQSNQPQHF
NA	TRBJ2-1	NA	TRBV6-5	TGTGCCTCCCCAGGGTCCTCGGGGGATGAGCAGTTCTTC	CASPGSSGDEQFF
NA	TRBJ1-2	NA	TRBV6-4	TGTGCCATCAATGTGAAGGTCCTCTATGGCTACACCTTC	CAINVKVLYGYTF
NA	TRBJ2-2	NA	TRBV7-2	TGTGCCAGCAGCTTAGAGCCGGGTCCGAACACCGGGGAGCTGTTTTTT	CASSLEPGPNTGELFF
NA	TRBJ2-2	NA	TRBV5-1	TGCGCCAGCAGCTTGGAATACAGGGCCACCGGGGAGCTGTTTTTT	CASSLEYRATGELFF
NA	TRBJ1-1	NA	TRBV25-1	TGTGCCAGCAGTGAAAATAAGGGGCGGGGCACTGAAGCTTTCTTT	CASSENKGRGTEAFF
NA	TRBJ2-1	NA	TRBV21-1	TGTGCCAGCTCAGGGGTAGCGGGGGGCCCTAACTCCTACAATGAGCAGTTCTTC	CASSGVAGGPNSYNEQFF
NA	TRBJ2-2	TRBD1	TRBV13	TGTGCCAGCAGCCCAGCGGACAGGGGGACCGGGGAGCTGTTTTTT	CASSPADRGTGELFF